The 27 T cell receptor beta chains given below trace back to one sample, sequenced in a study of T-cell reconstitution after alpha-beta-depleted transplantation in children. For TCRbeta, the library was prepared with unique molecular identifiers. From the PCR reads, TCRdb called clonotypes with MiXCR, one entry per CDR3 protein. The repertoire holds 700,000 to 850,000 distinct CDR3 sequences, with approximately 15% as singletons. The sequencing here drew on PBMCs, mostly from graft donor cells, taken 360 days after TCRalphabeta/CD19-depleted stem cell transplant. Receptor source: a male patient aged 10 to 17 who had a stem cell transplant for acute lymphoblastic leukemia, so the T cells may come from the graft donor.

This clonotype was detected many times. The chain carries TRBV12-3 or TRBV12-4 and TRBJ1-2, with 7 bases identical to TRBD1. After removal of 6 bases from V and 5 bases from J, the junction contained 6 bases not matched to a gene. The CDR3 loop spans 13 amino acids. CDR3 residues: CASRPGQLYGYTF. DNA for the CDR3: TGTGCCAGCAGGCCGGGACAGCTATATGGCTACACCTTC.

In its sample, this clonotype was seen a few times. The chain is built from TRBV5-1 and TRBJ2-7, with unresolved D. The CDR3 is 13 residues long. Germline V CDR1 and CDR2: SGHRS, YFSETQ. V dropped 7 bases and J dropped 5 bases, with 16 bases sitting between them. The chain's CDR3 is CASRLASWNEQYF. The DNA for the CDR3 is TGCGCCAGCCGTCTTGCCTCCTGGAACGAGCAGTACTTC.

V and J are TRBV19 and TRBJ2-1; TRBD2 agrees at 11 bases. With V trimmed by 1 base and J by 12 bases, 8 bases remained unmatched. There are 15 residues in the CDR3. The germline gives CDR1 LNHDA, CDR2 SQIVND (reference sequence). The CDR3 is CASSIGLAGGIAQFF. The CDR3 nucleotides read TGTGCCAGTAGTATAGGTCTAGCGGGAGGAATCGCGCAGTTCTTC.

V and J are TRBV11-2 and TRBJ2-1; D might be TRBD2 (6 bases). The CDR3 is 15 residues long. Germline V gene sequence: CDR1 SGHAT, CDR2 FQNNGV. V lost 4 bases to trimming and J lost 1 base, with 11 bases between them. The CDR3 spells CASSSTRDSYNEQFF. CDR3 coding DNA: TGTGCCAGCAGCTCGACTAGGGATTCCTACAATGAGCAGTTCTTC. Variable domain in full (rest from reference TRBV11-2 and TRBJ2-1): EAGVAQSPRYKIIEKRQSVAFWCNPISGHATLYWYQQILGQGPKLLIQFQNNGVVDDSQLPKDRFSAERLKGVDSTLKIQPAKLEDSAVYLCASSSTRDSYNEQFFGPGTRLTVL.

This clonotype has just a few counts. J is TRBJ1-2 and V is TRBV13; no firm D call. V was shortened by 1 base and J by 2 bases, with 14 bases between the two germline ends. The CDR3 covers 16 residues. Germline V gene lookup returns CDR1 PRHDT and CDR2 FYEKMQ (reference sequence). The CDR3 region has the DNA TGTGCCAGCAGCTTAGTTCTGGGCCCGGTAAACTATGGCTACACCTTC. Translation: CASSLVLGPVNYGYTF.

V is TRBV10-2 and J is TRBJ2-3; 8 bases line up with TRBD2. CDR1 is WSHSY, CDR2 SAAADI, per germline. The CDR3 is made up of 16 amino acids. The V and J ends lost 2 bases and 4 bases, in that order; junction bases with no gene match: 8. CDR3 sequence: CASSENPGLGADTQYF. DNA of the CDR3: TGCGCCAGCAGTGAGAACCCGGGACTAGGTGCAGATACGCAGTATTTT.

This clonotype appeared many times. The genes are TRBV6-2 or TRBV6-3 and TRBJ2-7, with 12 bases lining up with TRBD1. V shed 2 bases, J shed 5 bases, and the junction held 7 bases outside the gene matches. The germline CDR1 and CDR2 sequences are MNHEY and SVGEGT. The CDR3 has 16 residues. The CDR3 DNA reads TGTGCCAGCAGTTACGTTTTGGGACAGGGGGCCAACGAGCAGTACTTC. Its protein product is CASSYVLGQGANEQYF.

This chain connects TRBV12-3 or TRBV12-4 to TRBJ2-7, with TRBD2 matching over 10 bases. The CDR3 has 16 residues. J was trimmed by 4 bases and V by 4 bases; bases with no gene match: 10. The CDR3 protein is CASSSPSGRGLYEQYF. The DNA for the CDR3 is TGTGCCAGCAGTTCTCCGAGCGGGAGGGGTTTATACGAGCAGTACTTC.

The chain joins TRBV6-2 or TRBV6-3 to TRBJ2-3; TRBD2 is a possible D gene (6 bases). Germline assignment: CDR1 MNHEY and CDR2 SVGEGT. The V end was cut by 2 bases, the J end by 4 bases, with 10 bases between. The CDR3 is 14 amino acids. The CDR3 region is CASSYGGIPDTQYF. CDR3 nucleotide sequence: TGTGCCAGCAGTTACGGCGGGATCCCAGATACGCAGTATTTT.

This clonotype was observed a handful of times. The chain combines TRBV5-1 with TRBJ2-1; 9 bases align to TRBD2. CDR3 length: 20 residues. Germline values: CDR1 SGHRS, CDR2 YFSETQ. Trimming cost V 5 bases and J 3 bases; bases outside gene matches: 21. CDR3 protein: CASSPRRLLREGRVYNEQFF. The CDR3 DNA sequence: TGCGCCAGCAGTCCCCGACGATTGTTGCGGGAGGGCCGGGTCTACAATGAGCAGTTCTTC.

This clonotype was seen at least ten times. This chain's CDR3 is CASSLAGVQNIQYF. CDR3 nucleotide sequence: TGCGCCAGCAGCCTAGCGGGAGTTCAAAACATTCAGTACTTC. V usage is TRBV5-1 and J usage is TRBJ2-4, with 10 bases identical to TRBD2. This CDR3 comprises 14 residues. Germline CDR1 and CDR2: SGHRS and YFSETQ. With V trimmed by 4 bases and J by 5 bases, 3 bases remained unmatched.

This clonotype has just one count. V usage is TRBV10-1 and J usage is TRBJ2-1; perhaps TRBD2 as D (5 bases). V shed 8 bases and J shed 5 bases, with 13 bases lying between them. This CDR3 region has 13 residues. In germline, CDR1 is WNHNN, CDR2 SYGVQD (reference sequence). The CDR3: CASGRTRNNEQFF. Written as DNA, the CDR3 is TGCGCCAGCGGGCGGACTCGAAACAATGAGCAGTTCTTC.

The V and J genes are TRBV29-1 and TRBJ2-7; no firm D call. The length of the CDR3 is 13 residues. Trimming removed 5 bases at V and 3 bases at J, with 14 bases between. Germline CDR1 and CDR2: SQVTM and ANQGSEA. CDR3 loop: CSVKGRFYYEQYF. For the CDR3, the DNA is TGCAGCGTTAAGGGCAGGTTCTACTACGAGCAGTACTTC.

This clonotype came up a few times. The genes are TRBV3-1 and TRBJ2-7; D is uncertain. The germline V and J ends were trimmed by 1 base and 7 bases, with 11 bases remaining between them. The CDR3 spans 13 residues. Looked up from germline, CDR1 is LGHDT and CDR2 is YNNKEL (reference sequence). The CDR3 spells CASSQGVWGEQYF. The CDR3 nucleotides read TGTGCCAGCAGCCAAGGCGTCTGGGGTGAGCAGTACTTC.

V usage is TRBV5-1 and J usage is TRBJ1-5; D unresolved. The CDR3 covers 15 residues. The germline V and J ends were trimmed by 2 bases and 2 bases, with 11 bases remaining between them. CDR1 and CDR2 (germline): SGHRS, YFSETQ. The CDR3 DNA follows: TGCGCCAGCAGCTTAGAGGGCTGGGGCAATCAGCCCCAGCATTTT. Protein product: CASSLEGWGNQPQHF.

This clonotype was counted between two and nine times. This chain uses TRBV29-1 with TRBJ2-7, with 8 bases aligning to TRBD1. Looked up from germline, CDR1 is SQVTM and CDR2 is ANQGSEA. The length of the CDR3 is 15 residues. V gave up 5 bases and J gave up 2 bases; unmatched junction bases: 11. CDR3 sequence: CSVLGTGQGPYEQYF. In DNA, the CDR3 is TGCAGCGTTTTGGGTACCGGACAGGGACCCTACGAGCAGTACTTC.

The sample holds a few counts of this clonotype. This chain joins TRBV18 and TRBJ2-2; 8 bases align to TRBD1. With V trimmed by 4 bases and J by 0 bases, 4 bases remained unmatched. This CDR3 has 16 residues. CDR1 KGHSH and CDR2 LQKENI come from the germline V gene. The CDR3 reads CASSQQGAANTGELFF. In nucleotides, the CDR3 is TGTGCCAGCTCACAGCAGGGGGCTGCGAACACCGGGGAGCTGTTTTTT. Looking up the rest from reference TRBV18 and TRBJ2-2 gives the full variable domain: NAGVMQNPRHLVRRRGQEARLRCSPMKGHSHVYWYRQLPEEGLKFMVYLQKENIIDESGMPKERFSAEFPKEGPSILRIQQVVRGDSAAYFCASSQQGAANTGELFFGEGSRLTVL.

There are a few counts of this clonotype. The chain joins TRBV27 to TRBJ2-1; D gene unclear. CDR1 MNHEY and CDR2 SMNVEV come from the germline V gene (reference sequence). V was cut by 0 bases and J by 12 bases, with 9 bases left in between. CDR3 size: 12 residues. The CDR3 DNA sequence: TGTGCCAGCAGTTTATCCCTCGGACGGCAGTTCTTC. Protein: CASSLSLGRQFF.

J is TRBJ2-1 and V is TRBV10-3, with TRBD2 identical over 8 bases. This CDR3 comprises 15 residues. Germline lookup yields CDR1 ENHRY and CDR2 SYGVKD. After removal of 5 bases from V and 0 bases from J, the junction contained 3 bases not matched to a gene. Here the CDR3 DNA reads TGTGCCATCAGTCCACTAGCGGACTCCTACAATGAGCAGTTCTTC. It encodes CAISPLADSYNEQFF.

This clonotype was seen repeatedly, ten times or more. The chain employs TRBV5-1 and TRBJ2-1; D remains ambiguous. The CDR3 loop spans 15 amino acids. V was clipped by 2 bases and J by 4 bases, with 13 bases between them. Germline CDR1 reads SGHRS; CDR2 reads YFSETQ. The CDR3 sequence is CASSLTLSPYNEQFF. The CDR3 nucleotides are TGCGCCAGCAGCTTAACACTATCCCCTTACAATGAGCAGTTCTTC.

In this sample, this clonotype turned up many times. The genes are TRBV29-1 and TRBJ1-1; 10 nucleotides agree with TRBD1. The CDR3 contains 13 residues. The ends lost 7 bases at V and 4 bases at J; junction bases unmatched: 6. Germline V gene sequence: CDR1 SQVTM, CDR2 ANQGSEA. The chain's CDR3 is CSGRQGASTEAFF. CDR3 DNA: TGCAGCGGTAGACAGGGGGCGAGCACTGAAGCTTTCTTT.

V is TRBV2 and J is TRBJ2-5; D is unclear. Germline lookup yields CDR1 SNHLY and CDR2 FYNNEI. V was pared by 3 bases and J by 5 bases, with 10 bases between. The length of the CDR3 is 13 residues. Here the CDR3 DNA reads TGTGCCAGCAGTGATTGGGATGTGGAGACCCAGTACTTC. Its protein product is CASSDWDVETQYF.

This clonotype was observed a handful of times. V and J are TRBV27 and TRBJ2-1, with TRBD2 matching over 9 bases. Per the germline V gene, CDR1 is MNHEY and CDR2 is SMNVEV (reference sequence). Unmatched junction bases numbered 10, after V lost 2 bases and J lost 2 bases. The CDR3 totals 18 residues. The CDR3 region has the DNA TGTGCCAGCAGTTTACTGCTAGCGGGGAACCTCCCCTACAATGAGCAGTTCTTC. It translates to CASSLLLAGNLPYNEQFF.

J is TRBJ1-2 and V is TRBV4-1, with D perhaps matching TRBD1 (5 bases). Germline V gene lookup returns CDR1 MGHRA and CDR2 YSYEKL. This CDR3 comprises 17 residues. V lost 4 bases and J 1 base, leaving 19 bases between the germline ends. CDR3 bases: TGCGCCAGCAGCCTAGCAGAGGGGACGGTACATAACTATGGCTACACCTTC. Its protein is CASSLAEGTVHNYGYTF.

The genes are TRBV20-1 and TRBJ2-7; D remains unclear. Trimming took 0 bases from V and 4 from J, leaving 16 bases between them. The CDR3 extends over 15 amino acids. Germline-derived CDR1 and CDR2 are DFQATT and SNEGSKA (reference sequence). CDR3 sequence: CSARDLDSSPYEQYF. CDR3 DNA: TGCAGTGCTAGAGATCTGGATTCCAGCCCTTACGAGCAGTACTTC.

The V gene is TRBV12-3 or TRBV12-4, the J gene TRBJ1-1, with 7 bases lining up with TRBD1. The CDR3 sequence is 14 residues long. V trimming: 5 bases; J trimming: 0 bases; junction bases outside the gene matches: 3. This CDR3 is CASSTGQLNTEAFF. For the CDR3, the DNA is TGTGCCAGCAGTACGGGACAGTTGAACACTGAAGCTTTCTTT.

In its sample, this clonotype was seen a few times. This chain joins TRBV15 and TRBJ2-5; D not resolved. V shed 2 bases and J shed 7 bases, with 14 bases lying between them. The CDR3 has 14 amino acids. Germline V gives CDR1 LNHNV, CDR2 YYDKDF (reference sequence). In nucleotides, the CDR3 is TGTGCCACCAGCAGAAGCCATCGAGATTCGACCCAGTACTTC. Protein sequence: CATSRSHRDSTQYF.